This is a list of T cell receptor beta chains from one sample in a study of technical replicates of blood from a few donors. Method: immunoSEQ multiplex PCR; TCRdb's copy keeps in-frame clones and lacks some. The table has about 76,000 clones, 90% to 95% seen once. The sequenced material came from T cells isolated from PBMCs. Receptors originate from a human donor in good health. Both conserved end residues are part of each CDR3. The D gene is left open where the match is weak. Clone size is shown for a subset of rows, as once, few, many or a class of expanded clone.

clone_size	v_call	j_call	d_call	cdr3_nt	cdr3_aa
NA	TRBV27	TRBJ1-5	NA	TGTGCCAGCCGTCGTACCTCAGAATATAGCAATCAGCCCCAGCATTTT	CASRRTSEYSNQPQHF
few	TRBV7-2	TRBJ1-1	NA	TGTGCCAGCAGCTTAGCACATACGAACACTGAAGCTTTCTTT	CASSLAHTNTEAFF
NA	TRBV28	TRBJ1-5	NA	TGTGCCAGCAGTCCTAATCGTGGGGGCTGGAGTCAGCCCCAGCATTTT	CASSPNRGGWSQPQHF
NA	TRBV4-2	TRBJ2-1	TRBD2	TGTGCCAGCAGCCCGGGACTAGTCCTCTACAATGAGCAGTTCTTC	CASSPGLVLYNEQFF
NA	TRBV9	TRBJ1-1	TRBD1	TGTGCCAGCAGCGGTTCCGGGACAGGGGGCGCGAACACTGAAGCTTTCTTT	CASSGSGTGGANTEAFF
NA	TRBV2	TRBJ1-5	NA	TGTGCCAGCAGTCCTGAGTATCGTCAGCCCCAGCATTTT	CASSPEYRQPQHF
NA	TRBV10-3	TRBJ1-2	NA	TGTGCCATCAGTGACGGGAACTATGGCTACACCTTC	CAISDGNYGYTF
NA	TRBV5-1	TRBJ1-1	NA	TGCGCCAGCAGCTTCAACGGACTTGACACTGAAGCTTTCTTT	CASSFNGLDTEAFF
NA	TRBV27	TRBJ2-1	NA	TGTGCCAGCAGTTTATCGTACGTTGGCGAGCAGTTCTTC	CASSLSYVGEQFF
NA	TRBV29-1	TRBJ1-1	NA	TGCAGCGCATCGGGGGGGACAAACACTGAAGCTTTCTTT	CSASGGTNTEAFF
few	TRBV5-1	TRBJ2-7	NA	TGCGCCAGCAGCTTCCGGGAGACCTACGAGCAGTACTTC	CASSFRETYEQYF
once	TRBV28	TRBJ2-5	TRBD2	TGTGCCAGCAGTTCGTCGAGCAGCGGGAGGGAGACCCAGTACTTC	CASSSSSSGRETQYF
once	TRBV7-8	TRBJ2-7	NA	TGTGCCAGCAGCTTAGGATCTCTTGCAGGGTTATACGAGCAGTACTTC	CASSLGSLAGLYEQYF
once	TRBV14	TRBJ1-1	TRBD1	TGTGCCAGCAGCCAACAGGGACAGGTTAACGGTGAAGCTTTCTTT	CASSQQGQVNGEAFF
NA	TRBV6-4	TRBJ2-3	NA	TGTGCCAGCACTTCACGGGTGTCTCCAACTAGCACAGATACGCAGTATTTT	CASTSRVSPTSTDTQYF
NA	TRBV5-4	TRBJ2-7	NA	TGTGCCAGCAGCTTTGGTAGCGGAGCCTACGAGCAGTACTTC	CASSFGSGAYEQYF
NA	TRBV19	TRBJ2-3	TRBD2	TGTGCCAGTCGATGGACTAGCGGGAGGATTGAACGAGATACGCAGTATTTT	CASRWTSGRIERDTQYF
NA	TRBV19	TRBJ1-1	NA	TGTGCCAGTAGTGACAGGAGTGAAGCTTTCTTT	CASSDRSEAFF
NA	TRBV11-2	TRBJ2-3	NA	TGTGCCAGCACCCAAGGAGGGTTCCGACCTAGCACAGATACGCAGTATTTT	CASTQGGFRPSTDTQYF
NA	TRBV2	TRBJ2-6	TRBD1	TGTGCCAGCAGTGGGGACAGGGTTGGGGCCAACGTCCTGACTTTC	CASSGDRVGANVLTF
NA	TRBV29-1	TRBJ1-2	TRBD1	TGCAGCGTCGACAGGGATTGGGACTGGGGCTACACCTTC	CSVDRDWDWGYTF
once	TRBV5-1	TRBJ2-3	TRBD1	TGCGCCAGCAGCCCTGGGACAGGGGGTATAGATACGCAGTATTTT	CASSPGTGGIDTQYF
NA	TRBV4-1	TRBJ1-6	TRBD1	TGCGCCAGCAGCCAGCCGGGACAGGGACACTCACCCCTCCACTTT	CASSQPGQGHSPLHF
NA	TRBV7-9	TRBJ1-1	NA	TGTGCCAGCAGCTACTGGAGCACTGAAGCTTTCTTT	CASSYWSTEAFF
once	TRBV5-1	TRBJ1-2	TRBD1	TGCGCCAGCAGCTTAGGGACAGGGGGCAACTATGGCTACACCTTC	CASSLGTGGNYGYTF
few	TRBV19	TRBJ1-4	NA	TGTGCCAGTAGTTCGACGGCCCCAGGGATCGAACTGTTTTTT	CASSSTAPGIELFF
NA	TRBV19	TRBJ2-7	NA	TGTGCCAGCTCTCTGGAGACTACCCTTTCCTACGAGCAGTACTTC	CASSLETTLSYEQYF
NA	TRBV15	TRBJ2-3	NA	TGTGCCACCAGCAACCGGCGGGACACAGATACGCAGTATTTT	CATSNRRDTDTQYF
NA	TRBV19	TRBJ2-1	TRBD2	TGTGCCAGTAGTATCGTCCTAGCGGGGGCCGGCTCCTACAATGAGCAGTTCTTC	CASSIVLAGAGSYNEQFF
NA	TRBV5-1	TRBJ1-2	TRBD1	TGCGCCAGCAGCTTGGGGGGACAGGGGAGCTATGGCTACACCTTC	CASSLGGQGSYGYTF
NA	TRBV6-5	TRBJ2-3	NA	TGTGCCAGCAAGTTTGGGCGGGAAAACACAGATACGCAGTATTTT	CASKFGRENTDTQYF
NA	TRBV7-3	TRBJ1-3	NA	TGTGCCAGCAGCTTAAGTGGGGGCACAGGAAACACCATATATTTT	CASSLSGGTGNTIYF
NA	TRBV6-1	TRBJ1-5	NA	TGTGCCAGCAGTGAAGCCTGGGCCCGCAATCAGCCCCAGCATTTT	CASSEAWARNQPQHF
NA	TRBV11-1	TRBJ1-5	NA	TGTGCCAGCAGCTTAGCCTCAGGCCCCGGTGCCAATCAGCCCCAGCATTTT	CASSLASGPGANQPQHF
NA	TRBV6-5	TRBJ2-3	TRBD1	TGTGCCAGCAGTGGCTGGCAGGGGGCAGATACGCAGTATTTT	CASSGWQGADTQYF
NA	TRBV7-8	TRBJ1-4	NA	TGTGCCAGCAGCAGACACAGGGAAAGGAAAGAAAAACTGTTTTTT	CASSRHRERKEKLFF
NA	TRBV11-2	TRBJ2-7	NA	TGTGCCAGCAGCACCGGCAGGGCGTCCTACGAGCAGTACTTC	CASSTGRASYEQYF
NA	TRBV5-4	TRBJ1-1	NA	TGTGCCAGCAGATCAGGCGGTGGGAGGCCTGAAGCTTTCTTT	CASRSGGGRPEAFF
NA	TRBV6-1	TRBJ2-3	NA	TGTGCCAGCAGTGACTACAGATGGAGCACAGATACGCAGTATTTT	CASSDYRWSTDTQYF
NA	TRBV7-6	TRBJ2-7	NA	TGTGCCAGCAGCGAATCAACAGGGTTGAGCTCCTACGAGCAGTACTTC	CASSESTGLSSYEQYF
NA	TRBV7-8	TRBJ2-5	TRBD2	TGTGCCAGCAGCTTTCTGGGGGGGGAGACCCAGTACTTC	CASSFLGGETQYF
NA	TRBV6-1	TRBJ1-2	TRBD1	TGTGCCAGCAAACCGGGACAGGGGCTCGAGGGCTACACCTTC	CASKPGQGLEGYTF